This TCR beta chain was observed in a study of cytomegalovirus exposure and HLA in healthy donors. Whole-study results and caveats: Testing in vitro showed a few CMV-associated chains specific for CMV antigens. Using the classifier, cytomegalovirus status was reportedly diagnosed with high specificity and sensitivity. The finding came from a later analysis; first-cohort TCR clusters tended to co-occur in the 110 or so validation repertoires.

Only in-frame clones appear in the TCRdb table, and some are missing; sequencing was by immunoSEQ multiplex PCR. This table has some 200,000 clones, around nine tenths appearing once. Germline CDR1 MNHEY, CDR2 SMNVEV (reference sequence). The CDR3 runs 17 residues. V gave up 0 bases and J gave up 3 bases; unmatched junction bases: 8. From the approximately 110-subject validation cohort, which was separate from the roughly 630-subject first cohort, the donors were drawn. Of note for this clone: Antigen unknown.

This receptor was identified in a woman under 30 in good health and CMV-seronegative. V and J are TRBV27 and TRBJ2-7; TRBD2 aligns across 10 bases. The sequenced sample consisted of PBMCs. CDR3 nucleotide sequence: TGTGCCAGCAGTTTATCGCCTCCGGGACTAGCGCTCTACGAGCAGTACTTC. Translated: CASSLSPPGLALYEQYF.